The entry that follows covers one T cell receptor (beta chain) sequence. This record comes from a study of blood T cell repertoires in COVID-19. Study overall: Donors in the United States, Italy and Spain gave samples during acute or convalescent COVID-19. Sample material is recorded as cDNA or gDNA derived from T cells, B-cell-depleted T cells, or PBMCs.

With 0 bases removed from V and 2 bases from J, the gap between germline ends came to 4 bases. The CDR3 spans 13 residues. Original methodology: Reference gene primer amplification in the assay estimated nucleated cell counts. Produced via immunoSEQ multiplex PCR; TCRdb's table is partial and in-frame only. V and J calls and clone size are those listed in that table; D and trimming were worked out from the DNA. The sample has about 300,000 clones, about 87% seen once. This clonotype originated in a woman between 25 and 40 years old who had recovered from COVID-19. The chain employs TRBV12-3 or TRBV12-4 and TRBJ2-5; D is undetermined. Sequencing input: peripheral blood. The CDR3 reads CASSLAEQETQYF. The CDR3 DNA reads TGTGCCAGCAGTTTAGCCGAGCAAGAGACCCAGTACTTC.